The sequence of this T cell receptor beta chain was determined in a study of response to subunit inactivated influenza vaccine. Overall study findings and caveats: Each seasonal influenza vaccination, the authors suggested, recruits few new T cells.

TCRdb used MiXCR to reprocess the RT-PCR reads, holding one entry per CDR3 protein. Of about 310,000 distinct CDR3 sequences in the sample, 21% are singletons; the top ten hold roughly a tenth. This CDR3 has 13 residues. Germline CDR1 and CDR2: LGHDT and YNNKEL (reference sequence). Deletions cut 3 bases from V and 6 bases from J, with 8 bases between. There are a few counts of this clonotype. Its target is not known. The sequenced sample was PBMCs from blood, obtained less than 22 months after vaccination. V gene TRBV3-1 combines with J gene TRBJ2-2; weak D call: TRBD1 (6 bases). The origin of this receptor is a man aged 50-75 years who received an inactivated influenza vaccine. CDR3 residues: CASSQKGAGELFF. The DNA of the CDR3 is TGTGCCAGCAGCCAGAAGGGGGCCGGGGAGCTGTTTTTT. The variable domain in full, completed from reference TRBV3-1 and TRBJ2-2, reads DTAVSQTPKYLVTQMGNDKSIKCEQNLGHDTMYWYKQDSKKFLKIMFSYNNKELIINETVPNRFSPKSPDKAHLNLHINSLELGDSAVYFCASSQKGAGELFFGEGSRLTVL.